These 10 T cell receptor beta chains were all obtained from the same sample, sequenced in a study. Cells sorted as Tregs were CD4+, CD25+ and CD127-/low. TCRdb independently ran MiXCR on the 5' RACE reads; one entry per CDR3 protein. The table has under 65,000 distinct CDR3 sequences, less than 25% seen once. Input material: tumor-infiltrating Tregs sorted from the breast tumor. Receptor source: a female donor with breast cancer.

The V and J genes are TRBV10-3 and TRBJ2-3, with TRBD1 matching 8 bases. The CDR3 runs 16 residues. V dropped 6 bases and J dropped 4; count of bases not matched to a gene: 12. The germline V gene encodes CDR1 ENHRY and CDR2 SYGVKD. CDR3 bases: TGTGCCATCAGCGAGACGACAGGGGTGATCGCAGATACGCAGTATTTT. This codes for CAISETTGVIADTQYF.

The V and J genes are TRBV28 and TRBJ2-7; 7 bases map to TRBD1. Germline assignment: CDR1 MDHEN and CDR2 SYDVKM. V shed 4 bases, J shed 2 bases, and the junction held 5 bases outside the gene matches. The CDR3 is 14 amino acids. CDR3 DNA: TGTGCCAGCAGTTCGGGACAGAGAACCTACGAGCAGTACTTC. Amino acids: CASSSGQRTYEQYF. Full variable domain (missing parts from reference TRBV28 and TRBJ2-7): DVKVTQSSRYLVKRTGEKVFLECVQDMDHENMFWYRQDPGLGLRLIYFSYDVKMKEKGDIPEGYSVSREKKERFSLILESASTNQTSMYLCASSSGQRTYEQYFGPGTRLTVT.

Comments on this clonotype: This is likely a read error, given that the CDR3 carries no conserved phenylalanine or tryptophan at its end. The V call is TRBV7-9, the J call TRBJ2-6; D gene uncertain. The V end lost 6 bases, the J end lost 0 bases, and 12 bases lay between the germline ends. The germline V gene has CDR1 SEHNR and CDR2 FQNEAQ (reference sequence). This CDR3 is built from 16 residues. The CDR3 here is CASRAAPYSGANVLTL. CDR3 sequence (DNA): TGTGCCAGCAGGGCCGCGCCGTACTCTGGGGCCAACGTCCTGACTCTC.

This clonotype was observed many times. The rearrangement links TRBV10-3 to TRBJ2-1; 8 bases map to TRBD2. The CDR3 length is 14 residues. The V and J ends lost 6 bases and 9 bases, in that order; junction bases with no gene match: 10. Germline-derived CDR1 and CDR2 are ENHRY and SYGVKD. The CDR3 bases are TGTGCCATCAGGCCAGCGGGGGATGCAGGTGAGCAGTTCTTC. It specifies CAIRPAGDAGEQFF.

This clonotype was detected many times. V gene TRBV7-8 combines with J gene TRBJ2-7, with 7 nucleotides matching TRBD1. From germline, CDR1 is SGHVS and CDR2 FQNEAQ. Losses at the gene ends were 5 bases for V and 2 bases for J; bases not matched to a gene: 12. There are 16 residues in the CDR3. Written as DNA, the CDR3 is TGTGCCAGCAGCAAACCGTTACGACAGGGACCCTACGAGCAGTACTTC. The encoded protein is CASSKPLRQGPYEQYF.

This clonotype has at least ten counts. An end of the junction does not agree with germline; a read error may underlie this. The CDR3 reads CASSLGGTGIADTQYF. Here the CDR3 DNA reads TGTGCTAGCAGCTTAGGAGGGACAGGGATCGCAGATACGCAGTATTTT. The gene calls are TRBV7-7 and TRBJ2-3, with TRBD1 matching over 9 bases. CDR3 length: 16 amino acids. Germline CDR1 is SSHAT and CDR2 is FNYEAQ (reference sequence).

This clonotype has a handful of counts. The rearrangement joins TRBV18 to TRBJ1-2; D uncertain. The CDR3 loop spans 15 amino acids. The germline CDR1 and CDR2 sequences are KGHSH and LQKENI. The V end lost 4 bases, the J end lost 2 bases, and 14 bases lay between the germline ends. This CDR3 is CASSLVDELNYGYTF. CDR3 DNA: TGTGCCAGCTCACTGGTTGATGAACTCAACTATGGCTACACCTTC.

As for this clonotype: One base away lies a much larger clone, so this may be a sequencing read error. The CDR3: CASSPRGGSPLHF. DNA of the CDR3: TGTGCCAGCAGTCCCAGAGGGGGTTCACCCCTCCACTTT. This chain uses TRBV12-3 or TRBV12-4 with TRBJ1-6; a weak D match, TRBD1 (6 bases). The V gene lost 5 bases and the J gene lost 9 bases, with 11 bases spanning the gap. There are 13 residues in the CDR3.

V gene TRBV7-9 combines with J gene TRBJ1-2; D gene uncertain. The V gene lost 5 bases and the J gene lost 1 base, with 14 bases spanning the gap. The length of the CDR3 is 15 residues. Germline V gene data show CDR1 as SEHNR and CDR2 as FQNEAQ (reference sequence). The CDR3 nucleotides are TGTGCCAGCAGCCCTCGGACGGGATTTAACTATGGCTACACCTTC. Translating it yields CASSPRTGFNYGYTF.

This chain uses TRBV7-2 with TRBJ1-2; D is undetermined. This CDR3 is built from 14 residues. The V end was cut by 1 base, the J end by 1 base, with 7 bases between. Germline loops: CDR1 SGHTA, CDR2 FQGNSA. The CDR3 spells CASSLVVGNYGYTF. The CDR3 DNA is TGTGCCAGCAGCTTAGTAGTCGGTAACTATGGCTACACCTTC.